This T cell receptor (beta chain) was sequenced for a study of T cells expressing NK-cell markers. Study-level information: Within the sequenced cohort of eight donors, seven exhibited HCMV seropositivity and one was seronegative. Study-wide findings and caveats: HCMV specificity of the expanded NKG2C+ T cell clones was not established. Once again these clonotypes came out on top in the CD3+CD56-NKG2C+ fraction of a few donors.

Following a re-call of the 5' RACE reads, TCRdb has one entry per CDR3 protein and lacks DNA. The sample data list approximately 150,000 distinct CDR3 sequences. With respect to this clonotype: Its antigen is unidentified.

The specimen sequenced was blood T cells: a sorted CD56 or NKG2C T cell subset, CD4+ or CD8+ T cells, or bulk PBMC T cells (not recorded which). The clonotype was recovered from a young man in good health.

CDR3 sequence reads: CSASNGQKAYNEQFF. This rearrangement joins TRBV20-1 to TRBJ2-1; the D gene TCRdb calls, TRBD1, cannot be checked with no DNA. The CDR3 runs 15 residues. Germline V gene lookup returns CDR1 DFQATT and CDR2 SNEGSKA (reference sequence).